A selection of T cell receptor beta chains follows, all from one sample in a study of response to subunit inactivated influenza vaccine. TCRdb re-called the RT-PCR reads through MiXCR, storing one row per CDR3 protein. The sample lists roughly 700,000 distinct CDR3 sequences, more than 11% occurring once. The sample in question was PBMCs from blood, obtained roughly 2 weeks before vaccination. The source of these receptors is a man over 45 who received an inactivated influenza vaccine. The CDR3 runs from the conserved cysteine through the conserved F or W. The order of the fields is clone size, CDR3 length, V gene, J gene, D gene, CDR3 protein, CDR3 DNA. The D gene is left open where the match is weak. The size of a clone is reported for some rows only, either as once, few or many, or as a class for expanded clones.

>-|13|TRBV6-2/TRBV6-3|TRBJ2-7|-
CASTTTFSYEQYF
TGTGCCAGCACAACCACATTCTCCTACGAGCAGTACTTC
>-|13|TRBV30|TRBJ2-7|-
CAWRPGSSYEQYF
TGTGCCTGGAGGCCCGGGAGTAGCTACGAGCAGTACTTC
>-|15|TRBV6-2/TRBV6-3|TRBJ2-2|-
CASSLDSFGAGELFF
TGTGCCAGCAGTCTGGACTCCTTTGGCGCCGGGGAGCTGTTTTTT
>-|13|TRBV14|TRBJ2-6|-
CASQDFGANVLTF
TGTGCCAGCCAAGACTTTGGGGCCAACGTCCTGACTTTC
>-|14|TRBV5-4|TRBJ2-7|TRBD1
CASSSRDREGEQYF
TGTGCCAGCAGCTCCCGGGACAGGGAAGGCGAGCAGTACTTC
>-|15|TRBV5-1|TRBJ2-5|-
CASSSTPGAEETQYF
TGCGCCAGCAGCTCGACTCCGGGAGCAGAAGAGACCCAGTACTTC
>few|18|TRBV6-1|TRBJ2-5|-
CASSTPPFRGAGKETQYF
TGTGCCAGCAGCACCCCCCCGTTTCGGGGGGCGGGGAAAGAGACCCAGTACTTC
>-|15|TRBV20-1|TRBJ2-7|TRBD1
CSARERGTGGYEQYF
TGCAGTGCTAGAGAACGGGGGACAGGGGGCTACGAGCAGTACTTC
>-|13|TRBV5-1|TRBJ1-1|-
CASSLAWTAEAFF
TGCGCCAGCAGCTTGGCCTGGACAGCTGAAGCTTTCTTT
>many|14|TRBV12-3/TRBV12-4|TRBJ1-4|-
CASSLRQGNEKLFF
TGTGCCAGCAGTTTGAGGCAGGGTAATGAAAAACTGTTTTTT
>few|14|TRBV4-2|TRBJ1-1|-
CASSQGLTDSQAFF
TGTGCCAGCAGCCAAGGGCTCACGGACAGCCAAGCTTTCTTT
>few|14|TRBV11-2|TRBJ2-7|TRBD1
CASSTWTGRNEQYF
TGTGCCAGCAGCACCTGGACAGGGAGAAACGAGCAGTACTTC
>-|14|TRBV15|TRBJ2-2|-
CATSKQGNTGELFF
TGTGCCACCAGCAAACAGGGGAACACCGGGGAGCTGTTTTTT
>-|19|TRBV2|TRBJ2-6|-
CAIRYAGSAPSSGANVLTF
TGTGCCATCAGATATGCAGGGTCAGCCCCGAGCTCTGGGGCCAACGTCCTGACTTTC
>few|16|TRBV20-1|TRBJ2-1|-
CSAPQNTGAQYNEQFF
TGCAGTGCTCCCCAGAATACGGGGGCCCAATACAATGAGCAGTTCTTC
>-|21|TRBV6-6|TRBJ2-2|TRBD1
CASTLLAGQERMGGVTGELFF
TGTGCCAGCACCCTACTGGCGGGACAGGAACGCATGGGAGGAGTCACCGGGGAGCTGTTTTTT
>-|18|TRBV15|TRBJ2-7|TRBD1
CATSTPPGTGFRSYEQYF
TGTGCCACCAGCACACCCCCCGGGACAGGGTTTCGATCCTACGAGCAGTACTTC
>few|14|TRBV18|TRBJ2-1|-
CASSPYGKYNEQFF
TGTGCCAGCTCACCTTACGGAAAATACAATGAGCAGTTCTTC
>few|14|TRBV12-3/TRBV12-4|TRBJ1-2|TRBD1
CASSLARTGNGYTF
TGTGCCAGCAGTTTAGCTCGGACAGGGAACGGCTACACCTTC
>-|16|TRBV4-3|TRBJ2-7|TRBD2
CASSQESLAGYYEQYF
TGCGCCAGCAGCCAAGAGAGCCTAGCGGGGTACTACGAGCAGTACTTC